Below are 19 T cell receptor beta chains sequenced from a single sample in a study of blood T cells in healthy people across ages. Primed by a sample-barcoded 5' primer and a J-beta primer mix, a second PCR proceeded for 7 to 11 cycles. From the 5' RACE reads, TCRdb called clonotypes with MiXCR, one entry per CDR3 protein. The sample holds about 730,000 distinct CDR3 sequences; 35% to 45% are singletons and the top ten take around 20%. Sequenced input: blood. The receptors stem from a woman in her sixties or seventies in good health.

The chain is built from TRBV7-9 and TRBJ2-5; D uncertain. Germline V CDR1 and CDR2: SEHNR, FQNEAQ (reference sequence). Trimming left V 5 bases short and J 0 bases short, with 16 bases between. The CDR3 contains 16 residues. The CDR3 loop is CASSPKGSRHQETQYF. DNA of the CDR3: TGTGCCAGCAGCCCAAAGGGATCGAGACACCAAGAGACCCAGTACTTC.

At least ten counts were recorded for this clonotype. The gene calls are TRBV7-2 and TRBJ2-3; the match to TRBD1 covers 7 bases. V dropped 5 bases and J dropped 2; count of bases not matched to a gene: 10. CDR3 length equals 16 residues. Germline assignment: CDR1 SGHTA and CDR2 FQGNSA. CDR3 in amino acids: CASSAGGQFFTDTQYF. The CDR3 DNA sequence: TGTGCCAGCAGCGCAGGGGGACAGTTCTTCACAGATACGCAGTATTTT. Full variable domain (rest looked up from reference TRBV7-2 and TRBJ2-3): GAGVSQSPSNKVTEKGKDVELRCDPISGHTALYWYRQSLGQGLEFLIYFQGNSAPDKSGLPSDRFSAERTGGSVSTLTIQRTQQEDSAVYLCASSAGGQFFTDTQYFGPGTRLTVL.

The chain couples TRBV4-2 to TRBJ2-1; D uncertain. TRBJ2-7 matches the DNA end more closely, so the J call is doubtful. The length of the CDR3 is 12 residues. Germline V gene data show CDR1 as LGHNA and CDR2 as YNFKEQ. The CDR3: CASSHGYNEQYF. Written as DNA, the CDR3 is TGTGCCAGCAGCCATGGCTACAATGAGCAGTACTTC.

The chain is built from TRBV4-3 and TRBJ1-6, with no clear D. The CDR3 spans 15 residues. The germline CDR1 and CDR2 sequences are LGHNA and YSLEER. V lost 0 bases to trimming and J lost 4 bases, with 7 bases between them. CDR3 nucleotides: TGCGCCAGCAGCCAAGACAGGACGTATAATTCACCCCTCCACTTT. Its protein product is CASSQDRTYNSPLHF.

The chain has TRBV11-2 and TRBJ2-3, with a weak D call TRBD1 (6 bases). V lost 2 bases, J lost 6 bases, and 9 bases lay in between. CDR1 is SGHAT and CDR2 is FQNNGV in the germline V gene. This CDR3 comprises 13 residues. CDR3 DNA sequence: TGTGCCAGCAGCTTACCCCAGGGGGATACGCAGTATTTT. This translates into CASSLPQGDTQYF.

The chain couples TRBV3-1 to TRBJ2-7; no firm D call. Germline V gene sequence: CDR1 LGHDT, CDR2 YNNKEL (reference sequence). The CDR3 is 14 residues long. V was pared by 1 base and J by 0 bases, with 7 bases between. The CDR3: CASSQVTASYEQYF. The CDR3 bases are TGTGCCAGCAGCCAAGTTACAGCCTCCTACGAGCAGTACTTC.

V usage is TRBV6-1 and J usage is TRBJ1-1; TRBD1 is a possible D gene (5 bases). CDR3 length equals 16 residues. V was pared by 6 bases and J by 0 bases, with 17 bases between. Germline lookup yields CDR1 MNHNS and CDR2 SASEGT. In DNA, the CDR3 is TGTGCCAGCAGACCCAATCTCGACAGCATGAACACTGAAGCTTTCTTT. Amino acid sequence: CASRPNLDSMNTEAFF.

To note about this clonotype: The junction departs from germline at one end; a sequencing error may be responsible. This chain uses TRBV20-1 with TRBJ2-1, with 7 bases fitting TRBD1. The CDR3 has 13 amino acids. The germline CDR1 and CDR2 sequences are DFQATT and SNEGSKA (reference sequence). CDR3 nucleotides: TGCAGTGCGAGAGACAGGGTGCGGAATGAGCAGTTCTTC. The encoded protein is CSARDRVRNEQFF.

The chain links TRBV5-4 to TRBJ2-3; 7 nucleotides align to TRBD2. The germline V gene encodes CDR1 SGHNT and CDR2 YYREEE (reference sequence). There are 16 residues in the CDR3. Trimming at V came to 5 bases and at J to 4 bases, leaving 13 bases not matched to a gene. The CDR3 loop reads CASRPAGVASADTQYF. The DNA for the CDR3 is TGTGCCAGCAGGCCCGCGGGGGTCGCTAGCGCAGATACGCAGTATTTT.

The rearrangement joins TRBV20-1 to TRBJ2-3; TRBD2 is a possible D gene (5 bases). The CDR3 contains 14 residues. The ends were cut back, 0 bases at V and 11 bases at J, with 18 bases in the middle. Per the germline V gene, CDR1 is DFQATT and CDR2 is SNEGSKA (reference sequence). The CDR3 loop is CSARDSEVPYEQYF. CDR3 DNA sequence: TGCAGTGCTAGAGATTCGGAGGTTCCGTACGAGCAGTATTTT.

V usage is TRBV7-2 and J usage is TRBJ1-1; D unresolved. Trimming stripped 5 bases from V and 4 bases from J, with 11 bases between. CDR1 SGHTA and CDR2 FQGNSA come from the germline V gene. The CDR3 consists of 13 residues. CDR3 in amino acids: CASSVWTSTEAFF. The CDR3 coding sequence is TGTGCCAGCAGCGTTTGGACGAGCACTGAAGCTTTCTTT.

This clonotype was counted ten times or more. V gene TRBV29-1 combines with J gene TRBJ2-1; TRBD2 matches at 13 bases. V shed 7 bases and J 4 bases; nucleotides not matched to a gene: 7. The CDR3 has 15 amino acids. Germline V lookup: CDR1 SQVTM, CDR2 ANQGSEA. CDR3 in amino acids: CSAQRTSGSYNEQFF. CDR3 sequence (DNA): TGCAGCGCCCAACGGACTAGCGGGAGTTACAATGAGCAGTTCTTC.

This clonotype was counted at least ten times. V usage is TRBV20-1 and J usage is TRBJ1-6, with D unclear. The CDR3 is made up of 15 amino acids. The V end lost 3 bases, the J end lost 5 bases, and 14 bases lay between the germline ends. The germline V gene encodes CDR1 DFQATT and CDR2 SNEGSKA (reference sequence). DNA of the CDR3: TGCAGTGCTAGTCACTTCTCGCTGGATAATTCACCCCTCCACTTT. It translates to CSASHFSLDNSPLHF.

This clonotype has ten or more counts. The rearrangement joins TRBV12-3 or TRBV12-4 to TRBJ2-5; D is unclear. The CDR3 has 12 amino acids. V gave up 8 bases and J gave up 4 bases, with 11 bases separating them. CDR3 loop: CASSQLRETQYF. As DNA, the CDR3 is TGTGCCAGCTCCCAGCTACGAGAGACCCAGTACTTC.

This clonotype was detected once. The CDR3 protein is CASTPGPSPEQYF. The CDR3 DNA is TGTGCCAGCACCCCGGGACCGTCTCCTGAGCAGTACTTC. The chain is built from TRBV12-3 or TRBV12-4 and TRBJ2-5, with D possibly being TRBD1 or TRBD2 (5 bases each). V was trimmed by 7 bases and J by 11 bases, leaving 20 bases between them. There are 13 residues in the CDR3.

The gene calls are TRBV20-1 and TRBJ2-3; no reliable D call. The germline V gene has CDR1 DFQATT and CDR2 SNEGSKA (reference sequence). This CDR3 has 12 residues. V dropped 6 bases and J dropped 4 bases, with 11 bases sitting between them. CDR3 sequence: CSACPQADTQYF. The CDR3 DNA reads TGCAGTGCGTGCCCGCAGGCAGATACGCAGTATTTT.

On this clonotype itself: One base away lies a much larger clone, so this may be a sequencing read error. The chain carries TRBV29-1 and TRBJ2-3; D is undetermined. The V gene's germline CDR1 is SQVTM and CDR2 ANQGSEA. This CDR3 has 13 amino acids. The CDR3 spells CSVDRSRTDTRYF. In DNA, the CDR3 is TGCAGCGTTGATCGGAGCCGCACAGATACGCGGTATTTT.

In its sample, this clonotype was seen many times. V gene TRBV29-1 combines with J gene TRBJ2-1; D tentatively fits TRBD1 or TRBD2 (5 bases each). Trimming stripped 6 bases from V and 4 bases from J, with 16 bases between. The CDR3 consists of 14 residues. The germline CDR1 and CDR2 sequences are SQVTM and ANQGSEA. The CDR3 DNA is TGCAGCGTGACCCGGGACGGATCATACAATGAGCAGTTCTTC. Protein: CSVTRDGSYNEQFF.

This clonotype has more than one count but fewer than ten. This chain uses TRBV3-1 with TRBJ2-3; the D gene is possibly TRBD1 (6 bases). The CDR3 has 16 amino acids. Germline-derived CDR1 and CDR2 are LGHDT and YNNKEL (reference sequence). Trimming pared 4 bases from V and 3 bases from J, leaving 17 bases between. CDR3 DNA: TGTGCCAGCAGCCCTAGCCTAGGGGGTTCTACAGATACGCAGTATTTT. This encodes CASSPSLGGSTDTQYF.